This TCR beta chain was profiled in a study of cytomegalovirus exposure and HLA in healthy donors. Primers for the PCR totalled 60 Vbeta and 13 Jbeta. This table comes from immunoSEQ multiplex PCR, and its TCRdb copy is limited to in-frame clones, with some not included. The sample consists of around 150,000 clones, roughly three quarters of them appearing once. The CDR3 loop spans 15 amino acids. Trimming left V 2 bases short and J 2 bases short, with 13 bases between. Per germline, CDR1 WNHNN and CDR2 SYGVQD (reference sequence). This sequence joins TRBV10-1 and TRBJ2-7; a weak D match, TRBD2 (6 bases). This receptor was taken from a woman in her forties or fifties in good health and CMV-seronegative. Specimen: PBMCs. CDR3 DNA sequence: TGCGCCAGCAGTGAGGCGGCGGGATGGCCCTACGAGCAGTACTTC. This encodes CASSEAAGWPYEQYF.